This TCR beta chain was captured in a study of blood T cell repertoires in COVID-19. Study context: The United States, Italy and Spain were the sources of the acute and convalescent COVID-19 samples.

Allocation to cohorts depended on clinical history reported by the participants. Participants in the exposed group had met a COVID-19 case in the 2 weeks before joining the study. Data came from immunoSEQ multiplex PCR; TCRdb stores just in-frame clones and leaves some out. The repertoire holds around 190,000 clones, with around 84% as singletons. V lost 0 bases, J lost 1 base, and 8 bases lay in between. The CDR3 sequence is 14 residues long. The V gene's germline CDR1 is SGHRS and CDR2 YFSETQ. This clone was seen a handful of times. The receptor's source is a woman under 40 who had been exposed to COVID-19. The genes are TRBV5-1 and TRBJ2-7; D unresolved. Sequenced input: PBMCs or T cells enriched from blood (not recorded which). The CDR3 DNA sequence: TGCGCCAGCAGCTTGGGTGGAGAATCCTACGAGCAGTACTTC. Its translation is CASSLGGESYEQYF.